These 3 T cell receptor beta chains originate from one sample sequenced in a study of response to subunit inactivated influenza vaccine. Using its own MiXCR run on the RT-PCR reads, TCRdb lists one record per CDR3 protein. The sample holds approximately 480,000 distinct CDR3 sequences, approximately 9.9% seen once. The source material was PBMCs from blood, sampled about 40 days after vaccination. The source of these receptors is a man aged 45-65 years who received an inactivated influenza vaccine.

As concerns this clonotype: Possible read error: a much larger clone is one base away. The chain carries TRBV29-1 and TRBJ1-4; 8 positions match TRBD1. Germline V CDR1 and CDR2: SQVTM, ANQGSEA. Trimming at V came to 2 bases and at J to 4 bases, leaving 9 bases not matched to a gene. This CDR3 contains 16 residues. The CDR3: CSVERSGTGDNEKLFF. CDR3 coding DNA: TGCAGCGTTGAACGCTCAGGGACAGGCGATAATGAAAAACTGTTTTTT.

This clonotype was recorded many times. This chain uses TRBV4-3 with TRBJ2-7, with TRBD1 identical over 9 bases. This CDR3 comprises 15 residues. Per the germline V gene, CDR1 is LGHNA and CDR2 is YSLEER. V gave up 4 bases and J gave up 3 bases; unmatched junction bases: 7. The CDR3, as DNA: TGCGCCAGCAGCCGGGACAGGGATCTCCACTACGAGCAGTACTTC. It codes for CASSRDRDLHYEQYF.

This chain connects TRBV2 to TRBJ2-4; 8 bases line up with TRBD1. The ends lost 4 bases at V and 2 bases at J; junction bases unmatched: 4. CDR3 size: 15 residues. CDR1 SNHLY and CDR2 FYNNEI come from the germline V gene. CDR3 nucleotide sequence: TGTGCCAGCAGTGCCCAGGGGGCACCCAAAAACATTCAGTACTTC. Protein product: CASSAQGAPKNIQYF.